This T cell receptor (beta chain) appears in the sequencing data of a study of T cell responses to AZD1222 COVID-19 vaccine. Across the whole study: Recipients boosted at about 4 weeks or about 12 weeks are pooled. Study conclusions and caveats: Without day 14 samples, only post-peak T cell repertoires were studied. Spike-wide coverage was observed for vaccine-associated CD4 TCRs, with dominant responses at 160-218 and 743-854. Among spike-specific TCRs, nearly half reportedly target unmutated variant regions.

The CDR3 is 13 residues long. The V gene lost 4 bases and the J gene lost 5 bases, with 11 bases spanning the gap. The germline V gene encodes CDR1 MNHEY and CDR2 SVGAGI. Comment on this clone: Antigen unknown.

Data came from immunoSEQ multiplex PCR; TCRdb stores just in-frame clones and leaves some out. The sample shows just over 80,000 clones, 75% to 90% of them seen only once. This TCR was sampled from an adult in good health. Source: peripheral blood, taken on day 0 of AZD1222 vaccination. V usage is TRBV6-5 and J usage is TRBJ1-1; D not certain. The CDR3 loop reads CASSWESGTEAFF. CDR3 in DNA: TGTGCCAGCAGTTGGGAGAGTGGGACTGAAGCTTTCTTT.